The entry below gives a single T cell receptor beta chain sequence along with its context. Its cognate antigen is unknown. Because the CDR3's place on the DNA is in doubt, the DNA is left out and the CDR3 is given as listed by TCRdb. Only in-frame clones appear in the TCRdb table, and some are missing; sequencing was by immunoSEQ multiplex PCR. The repertoire holds 1,400,000 or so clones, with 97% to 99% as singletons. The sample originates from a study of shared clonotypes between healthy human individuals. Looking at the study overall: The study used three CD4 naive, three CD4 memory, two CD8 naive and one CD8 memory plate per donor.

Findings of the study overall: Unshared clonotypes carried lower generation probabilities than those common to all four donors.

The receptor was derived from a man aged 30-40 years in good health. Source material: naive CD4+ T cells sorted from blood. The sample's subset: CD45RA+ positively selected.

The CDR3 protein is CASTSGQGSTEAFF. This sequence joins TRBV6-1 and TRBJ1-1; the table gives TRBD1 as D, unverified against the DNA. The CDR3 region is 14 residues in length, termini included. Germline V CDR1 and CDR2: MNHNS, SASEGT.